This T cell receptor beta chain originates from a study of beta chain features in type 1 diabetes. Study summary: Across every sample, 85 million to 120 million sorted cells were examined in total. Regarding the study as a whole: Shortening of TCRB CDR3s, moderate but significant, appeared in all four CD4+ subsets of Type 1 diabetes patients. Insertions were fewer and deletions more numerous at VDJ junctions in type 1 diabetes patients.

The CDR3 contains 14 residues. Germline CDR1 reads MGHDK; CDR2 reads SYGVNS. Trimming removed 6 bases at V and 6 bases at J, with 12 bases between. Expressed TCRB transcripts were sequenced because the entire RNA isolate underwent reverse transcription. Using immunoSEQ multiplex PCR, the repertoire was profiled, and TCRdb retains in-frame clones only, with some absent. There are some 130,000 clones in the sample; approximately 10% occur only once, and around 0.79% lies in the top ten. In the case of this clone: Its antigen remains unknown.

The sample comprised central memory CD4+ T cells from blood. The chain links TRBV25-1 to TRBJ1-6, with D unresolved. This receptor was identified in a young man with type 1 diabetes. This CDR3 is CASRTEGSNSPLHF. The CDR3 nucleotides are TGTGCCAGCAGGACTGAGGGTTCTAATTCACCCCTCCACTTT.